The following is a TCR beta chain sequence with its context. TCRdb keeps only in-frame clones here, not all; method: immunoSEQ multiplex PCR. The sample records 65,000 to 85,000 clones, about nine tenths being singletons. The sample originates from a study of technical replicates of blood from several donors. Losses at the gene ends were 8 bases for V and 9 bases for J; bases not matched to a gene: 12. This CDR3 is 15 amino acids long. Per the germline V gene, CDR1 is SEHNR and CDR2 is FQNEAQ (reference sequence). The genes are TRBV7-9 and TRBJ2-1; 11 nucleotides line up with TRBD2. The TCR was taken from a human donor in good health. Sequencing was performed on T cells isolated from PBMCs. CDR3 DNA sequence: TGTGCCAGCTCCCTTACTAGCGGGAGTAGTCCTGAGCAGTTCTTC. It translates to CASSLTSGSSPEQFF.